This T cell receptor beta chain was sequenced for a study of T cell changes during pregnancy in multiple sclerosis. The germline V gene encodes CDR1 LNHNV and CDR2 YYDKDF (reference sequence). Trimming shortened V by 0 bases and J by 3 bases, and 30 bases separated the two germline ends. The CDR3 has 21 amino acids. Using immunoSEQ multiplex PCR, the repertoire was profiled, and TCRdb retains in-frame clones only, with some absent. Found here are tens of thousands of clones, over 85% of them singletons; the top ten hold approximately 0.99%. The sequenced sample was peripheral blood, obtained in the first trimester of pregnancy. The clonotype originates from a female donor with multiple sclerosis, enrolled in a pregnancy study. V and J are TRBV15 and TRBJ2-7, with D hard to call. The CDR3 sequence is CATSRDLLPHNPVHSVYEQYF. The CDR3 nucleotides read TGTGCCACCAGCAGAGATCTTTTACCGCACAACCCCGTTCATTCCGTCTACGAGCAGTACTTC.